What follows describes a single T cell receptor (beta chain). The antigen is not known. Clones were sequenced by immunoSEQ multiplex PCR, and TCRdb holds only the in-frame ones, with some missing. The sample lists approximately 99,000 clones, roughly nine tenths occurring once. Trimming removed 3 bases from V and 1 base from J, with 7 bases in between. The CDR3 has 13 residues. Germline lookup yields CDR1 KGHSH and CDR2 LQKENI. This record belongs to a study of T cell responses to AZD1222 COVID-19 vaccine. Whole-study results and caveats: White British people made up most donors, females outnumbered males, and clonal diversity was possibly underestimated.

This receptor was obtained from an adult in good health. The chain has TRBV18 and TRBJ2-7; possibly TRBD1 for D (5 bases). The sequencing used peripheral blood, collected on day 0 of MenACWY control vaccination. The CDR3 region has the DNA TGTGCCAGCTCACCGCGACAGTCCTACGAGCAGTACTTC. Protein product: CASSPRQSYEQYF.